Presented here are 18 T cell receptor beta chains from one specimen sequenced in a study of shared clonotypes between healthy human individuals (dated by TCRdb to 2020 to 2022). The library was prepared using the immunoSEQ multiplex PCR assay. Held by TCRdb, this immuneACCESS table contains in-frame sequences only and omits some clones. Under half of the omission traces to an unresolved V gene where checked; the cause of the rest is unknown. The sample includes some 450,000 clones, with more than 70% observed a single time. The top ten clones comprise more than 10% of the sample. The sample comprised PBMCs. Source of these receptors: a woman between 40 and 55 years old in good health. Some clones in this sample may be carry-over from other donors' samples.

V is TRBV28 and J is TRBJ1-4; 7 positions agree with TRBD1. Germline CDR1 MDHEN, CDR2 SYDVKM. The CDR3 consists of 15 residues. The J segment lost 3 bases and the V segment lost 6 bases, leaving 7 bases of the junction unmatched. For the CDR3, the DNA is TGTGCCAGCAGCCCAGGGACAGCCTCTAATGAAAAACTGTTTTTT. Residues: CASSPGTASNEKLFF.

The CDR3 sequence: CAISPRTDNTEAFF. CDR3 sequence (DNA): TGTGCCATCAGTCCCAGGACAGACAACACTGAAGCTTTCTTT. The V call is TRBV10-3, the J call TRBJ1-1; D perhaps matches TRBD1 (6 bases). The CDR3 runs 14 residues. CDR1 and CDR2 (germline): ENHRY, SYGVKD. Trimming left V 5 bases short and J 2 bases short, with 12 bases between.

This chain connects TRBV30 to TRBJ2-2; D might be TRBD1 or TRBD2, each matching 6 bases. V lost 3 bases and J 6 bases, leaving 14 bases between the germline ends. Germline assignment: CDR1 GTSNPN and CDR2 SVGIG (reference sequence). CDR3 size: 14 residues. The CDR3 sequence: CAWRERGAPGELFF. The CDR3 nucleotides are TGTGCCTGGAGGGAAAGGGGGGCACCCGGGGAGCTGTTTTTT.

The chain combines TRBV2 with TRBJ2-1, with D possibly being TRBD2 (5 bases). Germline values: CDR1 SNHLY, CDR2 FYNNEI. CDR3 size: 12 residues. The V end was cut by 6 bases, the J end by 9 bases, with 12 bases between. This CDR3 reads CASRDFIREQFF. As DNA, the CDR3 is TGTGCCAGCAGGGACTTTATTCGTGAGCAGTTCTTC.

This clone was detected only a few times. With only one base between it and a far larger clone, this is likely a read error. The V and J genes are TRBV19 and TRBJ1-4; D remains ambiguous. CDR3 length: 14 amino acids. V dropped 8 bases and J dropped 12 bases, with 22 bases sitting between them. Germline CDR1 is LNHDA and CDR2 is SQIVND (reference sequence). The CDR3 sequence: CASAARGGFGELFF. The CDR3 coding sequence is TGTGCCAGTGCCGCTCGGGGAGGGTTCGGAGAACTGTTTTTT.

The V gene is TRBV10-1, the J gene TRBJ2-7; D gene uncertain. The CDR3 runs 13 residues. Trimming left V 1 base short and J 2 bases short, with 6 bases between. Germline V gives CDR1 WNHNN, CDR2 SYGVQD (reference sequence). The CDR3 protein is CASSEYRTYEQYF. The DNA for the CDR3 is TGCGCCAGCAGTGAGTATAGGACCTACGAGCAGTACTTC.

The chain's CDR3 is CASSERRGGDTEAFF. CDR3 in DNA: TGTGCCAGCAGTGAACGGAGGGGAGGTGACACTGAAGCTTTCTTT. This chain connects TRBV2 to TRBJ1-1; weak D call: TRBD1 (5 bases). The germline CDR1 and CDR2 sequences are SNHLY and FYNNEI. Trimming removed 2 bases at V and 3 bases at J, with 13 bases between. This CDR3 is 15 amino acids long.

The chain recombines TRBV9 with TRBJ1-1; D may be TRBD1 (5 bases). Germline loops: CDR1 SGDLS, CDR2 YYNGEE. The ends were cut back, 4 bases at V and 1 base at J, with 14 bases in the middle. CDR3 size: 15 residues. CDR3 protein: CASSPPGTGNTEAFF. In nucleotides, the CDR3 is TGTGCCAGCAGCCCCCCTGGGACGGGGAACACTGAAGCTTTCTTT.

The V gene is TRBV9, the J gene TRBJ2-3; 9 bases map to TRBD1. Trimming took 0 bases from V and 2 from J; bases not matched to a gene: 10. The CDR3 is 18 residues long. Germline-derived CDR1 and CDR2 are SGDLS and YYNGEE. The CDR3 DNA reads TGTGCCAGCAGCGTAGCTATATCGGGGACAGGGAACACAGATACGCAGTATTTT. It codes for CASSVAISGTGNTDTQYF.

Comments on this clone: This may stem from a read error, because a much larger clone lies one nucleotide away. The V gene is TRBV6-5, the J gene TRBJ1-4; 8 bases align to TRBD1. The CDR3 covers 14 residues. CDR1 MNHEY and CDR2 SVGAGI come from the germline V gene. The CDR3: CASSRGQGGENLFF. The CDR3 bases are TGTGCCAGCAGCCGAGGACAGGGAGGGGAAAACCTGTTTTTT.

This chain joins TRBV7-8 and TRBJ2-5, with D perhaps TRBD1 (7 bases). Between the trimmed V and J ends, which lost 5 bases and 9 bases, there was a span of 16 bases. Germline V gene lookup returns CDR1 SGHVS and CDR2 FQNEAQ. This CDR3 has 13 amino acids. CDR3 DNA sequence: TGTGCCAGCAGCCCCCAAACAGGGGAGGCCCAGTACTTC. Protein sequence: CASSPQTGEAQYF.

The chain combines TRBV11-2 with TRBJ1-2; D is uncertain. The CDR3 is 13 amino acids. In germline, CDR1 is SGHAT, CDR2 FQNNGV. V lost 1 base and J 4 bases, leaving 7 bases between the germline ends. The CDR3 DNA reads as TGTGCCAGCAGCTTAGCCGGAGGCTATGGCTACACCTTC. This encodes CASSLAGGYGYTF.

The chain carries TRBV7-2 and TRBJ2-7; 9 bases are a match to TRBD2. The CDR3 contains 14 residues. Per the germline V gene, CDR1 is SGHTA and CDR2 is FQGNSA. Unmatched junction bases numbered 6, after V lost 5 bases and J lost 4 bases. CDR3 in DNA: TGTGCCAGCAGCCGGACTAGCGTCAGTTACGAGCAGTACTTC. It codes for CASSRTSVSYEQYF.

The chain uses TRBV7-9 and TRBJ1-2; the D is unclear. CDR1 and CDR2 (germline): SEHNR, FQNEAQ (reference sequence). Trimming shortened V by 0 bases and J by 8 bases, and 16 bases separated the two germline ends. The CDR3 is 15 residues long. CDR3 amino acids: CASSLAMDGDRGYTF. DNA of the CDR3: TGTGCCAGCAGCTTAGCCATGGACGGGGATCGAGGCTACACCTTC. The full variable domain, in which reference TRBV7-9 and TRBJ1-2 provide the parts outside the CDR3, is DTGVSQNPRHKITKRGQNVTFRCDPISEHNRLYWYRQTLGQGPEFLTYFQNEAQLEKSRLLSDRFSAERPKGSFSTLEIQRTEQGDSAMYLCASSLAMDGDRGYTFGSGTRLTVV.

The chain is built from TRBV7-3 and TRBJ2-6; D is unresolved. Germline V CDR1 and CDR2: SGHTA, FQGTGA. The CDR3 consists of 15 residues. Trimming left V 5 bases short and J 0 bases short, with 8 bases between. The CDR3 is CASSPESSGANVLTF. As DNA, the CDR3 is TGTGCCAGCAGCCCAGAGAGCTCTGGGGCCAACGTCCTGACTTTC. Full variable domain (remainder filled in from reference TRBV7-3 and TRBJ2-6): GAGVSQTPSNKVTEKGKYVELRCDPISGHTALYWYRQSLGQGPEFLIYFQGTGAADDSGLPNDRFFAVRPEGSVSTLKIQRTERGDSAVYLCASSPESSGANVLTFGAGSRLTVL.

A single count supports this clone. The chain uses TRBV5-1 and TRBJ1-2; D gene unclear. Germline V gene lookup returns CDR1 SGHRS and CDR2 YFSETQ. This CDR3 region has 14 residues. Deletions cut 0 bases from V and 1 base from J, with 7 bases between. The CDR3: CASSLVPFNYGYTF. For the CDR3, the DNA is TGCGCCAGCAGCTTGGTTCCGTTTAACTATGGCTACACCTTC.

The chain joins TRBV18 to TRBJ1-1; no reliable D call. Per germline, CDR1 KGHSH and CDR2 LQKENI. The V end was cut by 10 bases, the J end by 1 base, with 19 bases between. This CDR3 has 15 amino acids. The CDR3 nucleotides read TGTGCCACCGCTACAGCTTCCGACGGGAACACTGAAGCTTTCTTT. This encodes CATATASDGNTEAFF.

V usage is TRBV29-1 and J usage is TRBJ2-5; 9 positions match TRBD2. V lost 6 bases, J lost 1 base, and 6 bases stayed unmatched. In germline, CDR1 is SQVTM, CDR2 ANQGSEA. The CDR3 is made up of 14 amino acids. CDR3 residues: CSVSVAGAQETQYF. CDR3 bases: TGCAGCGTATCTGTAGCGGGGGCCCAAGAGACCCAGTACTTC.